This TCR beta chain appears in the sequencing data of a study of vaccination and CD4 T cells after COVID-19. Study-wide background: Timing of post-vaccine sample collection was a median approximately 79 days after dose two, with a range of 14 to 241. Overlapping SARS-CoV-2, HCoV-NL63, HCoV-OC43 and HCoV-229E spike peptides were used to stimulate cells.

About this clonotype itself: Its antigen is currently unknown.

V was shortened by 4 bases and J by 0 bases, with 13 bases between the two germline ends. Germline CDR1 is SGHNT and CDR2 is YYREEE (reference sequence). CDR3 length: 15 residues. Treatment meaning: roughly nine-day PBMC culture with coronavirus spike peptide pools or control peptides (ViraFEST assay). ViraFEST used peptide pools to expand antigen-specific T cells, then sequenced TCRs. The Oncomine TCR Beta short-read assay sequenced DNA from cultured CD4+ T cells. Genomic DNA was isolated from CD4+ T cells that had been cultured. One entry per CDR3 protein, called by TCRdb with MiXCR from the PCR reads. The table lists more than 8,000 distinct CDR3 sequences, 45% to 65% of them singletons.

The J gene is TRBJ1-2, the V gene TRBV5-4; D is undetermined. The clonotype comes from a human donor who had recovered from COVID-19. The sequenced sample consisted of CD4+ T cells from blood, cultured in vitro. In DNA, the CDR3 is TGTGCCAGCAGCCACGGCGGGAACGCTAACTATGGCTACACCTTC. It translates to CASSHGGNANYGYTF.